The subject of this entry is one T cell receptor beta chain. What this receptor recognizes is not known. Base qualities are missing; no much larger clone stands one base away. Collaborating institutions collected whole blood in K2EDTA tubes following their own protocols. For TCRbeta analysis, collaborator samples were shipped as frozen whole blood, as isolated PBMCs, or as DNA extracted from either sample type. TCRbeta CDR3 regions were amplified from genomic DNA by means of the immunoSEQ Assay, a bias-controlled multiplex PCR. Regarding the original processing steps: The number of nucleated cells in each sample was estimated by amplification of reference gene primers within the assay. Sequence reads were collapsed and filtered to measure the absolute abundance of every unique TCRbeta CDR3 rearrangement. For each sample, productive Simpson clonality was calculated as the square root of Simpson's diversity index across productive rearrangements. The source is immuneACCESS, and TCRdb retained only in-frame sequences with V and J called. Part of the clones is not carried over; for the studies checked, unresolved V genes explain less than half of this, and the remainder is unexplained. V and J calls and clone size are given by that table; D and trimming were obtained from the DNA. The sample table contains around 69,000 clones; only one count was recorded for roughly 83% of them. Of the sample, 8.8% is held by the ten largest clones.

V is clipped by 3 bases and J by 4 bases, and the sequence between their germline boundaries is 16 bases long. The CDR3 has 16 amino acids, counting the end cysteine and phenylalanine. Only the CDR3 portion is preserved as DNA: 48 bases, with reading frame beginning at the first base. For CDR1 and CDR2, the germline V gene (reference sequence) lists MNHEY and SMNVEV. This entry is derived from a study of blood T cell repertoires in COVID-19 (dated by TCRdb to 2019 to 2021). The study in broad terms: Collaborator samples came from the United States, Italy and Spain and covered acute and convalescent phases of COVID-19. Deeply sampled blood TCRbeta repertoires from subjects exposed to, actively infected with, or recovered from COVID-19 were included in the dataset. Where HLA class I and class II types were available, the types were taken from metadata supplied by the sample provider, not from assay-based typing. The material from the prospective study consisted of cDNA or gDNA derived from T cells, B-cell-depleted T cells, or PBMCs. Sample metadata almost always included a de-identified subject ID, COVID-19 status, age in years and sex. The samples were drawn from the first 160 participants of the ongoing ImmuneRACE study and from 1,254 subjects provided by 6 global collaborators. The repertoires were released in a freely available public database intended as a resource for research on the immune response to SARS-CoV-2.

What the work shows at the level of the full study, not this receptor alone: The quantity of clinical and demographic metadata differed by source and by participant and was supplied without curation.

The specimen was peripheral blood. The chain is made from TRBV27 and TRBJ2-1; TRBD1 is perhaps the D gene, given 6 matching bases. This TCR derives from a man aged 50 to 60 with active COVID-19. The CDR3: CASSFSWGQWYNEQFF. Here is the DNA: TGTGCCAGCAGTTTTAGCTGGGGGCAGTGGTACAATGAGCAGTTCTTC.